The present entry profiles one T cell receptor (beta chain) with its context. This sample was taken from a study of blood T cell repertoires in COVID-19. Study summary: Sites across the United States, Italy and Spain contributed samples from acute and convalescent COVID-19. PBMCs, B-cell-depleted T cells, or T cells provided the cDNA or gDNA that made up the material.

In the original workflow: Reference gene primer amplification in the assay estimated nucleated cell counts. The protocol was immunoSEQ multiplex PCR, while the TCRdb copy is restricted to in-frame clones and leaves out a portion. V and J calls and clone size are as listed in that table; D and trimming were resolved from the DNA. The table records just over 150,000 clones, 84% of them present only once. V was trimmed by 1 base and J by 3 bases, leaving 12 bases between them. The CDR3 extends over 15 amino acids. Germline CDR1 and CDR2: LGHDT and YNNKEL (reference sequence). The sequence was collected from a woman aged 50 to 60 with acute or convalescent COVID-19. The V gene is TRBV3-1 (or the pseudogene TRBV3-2), the J gene TRBJ1-2; tentative D call: TRBD1 (5 bases). Sequenced input: peripheral blood. The chain's CDR3 is CASSQGGLGYYGYTF. The CDR3 DNA sequence: TGTGCCAGCAGCCAAGGGGGACTGGGGTACTATGGCTACACCTTC.